A single sample is the source of the 22 T cell receptor beta chains below, sequenced in a study of blood T cell repertoires in COVID-19. Here immunoSEQ multiplex PCR was the method, and the copy in TCRdb shows in-frame clones only, minus some. Among roughly 180,000 clones, roughly 78% were seen once, and the ten largest hold 8% to 8.5%. The source material was peripheral blood. These receptors originate from a woman aged 60 to 75 with COVID-19, enrolled during active disease.

The V and J genes are TRBV25-1 and TRBJ2-1; 10 bases align to TRBD2. The CDR3 contains 17 residues. V trimming: 2 bases; J trimming: 3 bases; junction bases outside the gene matches: 7. Per germline, CDR1 MGHDK and CDR2 SYGVNS. CDR3 sequence (DNA): TGTGCCAGCAGTGAACTAGCGGGAGTTCTTGGCTACAATGAGCAGTTCTTC. It yields the protein CASSELAGVLGYNEQFF.

This clone has a handful of counts. V gene TRBV25-1 combines with J gene TRBJ2-3; a weak D match, TRBD2 (6 bases). Germline V gives CDR1 MGHDK, CDR2 SYGVNS. This CDR3 is 16 amino acids long. V was pared by 3 bases and J by 1 base, with 14 bases between. CDR3 DNA: TGTGCCAGCAGTGACAAGGGGAGGAGGGGCACAGATACGCAGTATTTT. Translated, it gives CASSDKGRRGTDTQYF.

This clone was seen once. V gene TRBV27 combines with J gene TRBJ1-4; perhaps TRBD1 as D (5 bases). The CDR3 is 14 amino acids. Per the germline V gene, CDR1 is MNHEY and CDR2 is SMNVEV (reference sequence). Trimming took 6 bases from V and 5 from J, leaving 13 bases between them. The CDR3 is CASSPTALNEKLFF. The CDR3 bases are TGTGCCAGCAGCCCGACAGCACTGAATGAAAAACTGTTTTTT.

This chain connects TRBV28 to TRBJ1-5, with 10 bases fitting TRBD1. The junction had 8 bases not matched to a gene; V was cut back by 5 bases and J by 7 bases. The CDR3 runs 15 residues. Germline V gene sequence: CDR1 MDHEN, CDR2 SYDVKM. CDR3 nucleotides: TGTGCCAGCAGTCGCGGGACAGGGGTAGGCCAGCCCCAGCATTTT. Translated: CASSRGTGVGQPQHF.

This chain uses TRBV27 with TRBJ1-3; a possible D gene is TRBD1 (5 bases). The V and J ends lost 4 bases and 0 bases respectively, with 19 bases between them. Looked up from germline, CDR1 is MNHEY and CDR2 is SMNVEV (reference sequence). There are 18 residues in the CDR3. The CDR3 DNA reads TGTGCCAGCAGTTCCCAGGGCCTACGAGCAATCTCTGGAAACACCATATATTTT. It encodes CASSSQGLRAISGNTIYF.

The rearrangement uses TRBV11-3 and TRBJ2-3; D gene unclear. Germline lookup yields CDR1 SGHNT and CDR2 YENEEA. This CDR3 region has 14 residues. V lost 5 bases, J lost 1 base, and 10 bases lay in between. The CDR3 sequence is CASSPTAGTDTQYF. CDR3 nucleotide sequence: TGTGCCAGCAGCCCCACGGCGGGCACAGATACGCAGTATTTT.

The CDR3 here is CASSPGSGTGELFF. In nucleotides, the CDR3 is TGTGCCAGCTCACCAGGGTCGGGCACCGGGGAGCTGTTTTTT. The chain recombines TRBV18 with TRBJ2-2; D is uncertain. The CDR3 contains 14 residues. Germline lookup yields CDR1 KGHSH and CDR2 LQKENI. The germline V and J ends were trimmed by 2 bases and 4 bases, with 8 bases remaining between them. Filled out from reference TRBV18 and TRBJ2-2, the complete variable domain reads NAGVMQNPRHLVRRRGQEARLRCSPMKGHSHVYWYRQLPEEGLKFMVYLQKENIIDESGMPKERFSAEFPKEGPSILRIQQVVRGDSAAYFCASSPGSGTGELFFGEGSRLTVL.

The V and J genes are TRBV25-1 and TRBJ1-3; no clear D. Germline assignment: CDR1 MGHDK and CDR2 SYGVNS. This CDR3 is 13 amino acids long. Trimming pared 7 bases from V and 8 bases from J, leaving 15 bases between. The chain's CDR3 is CASIQAGKDTIYF. Here the CDR3 DNA reads TGTGCCAGCATCCAAGCAGGAAAAGACACCATATATTTT. The variable domain in full, completed from reference TRBV25-1 and TRBJ1-3, reads EADIYQTPRYLVIGTGKKITLECSQTMGHDKMYWYQQDPGMELHLIHYSYGVNSTEKGDLSSESTVSRIRTEHFPLTLESARPSHTSQYLCASIQAGKDTIYFGEGSWLTVV.

V gene TRBV19 combines with J gene TRBJ2-1; D possibly corresponds to TRBD2 (5 bases). CDR3 size: 15 residues. Per germline, CDR1 LNHDA and CDR2 SQIVND (reference sequence). Trimming cost V 9 bases and J 0 bases, with 15 bases left between them. The CDR3 spells CASLPRRSSYNEQFF. DNA for the CDR3: TGTGCCAGCCTACCTAGGAGGAGCTCCTACAATGAGCAGTTCTTC.

The chain links TRBV3-1 (or the pseudogene TRBV3-2) to TRBJ2-5; perhaps TRBD2 as D (5 bases). V was trimmed by 0 bases and J by 5 bases, leaving 7 bases between them. Germline assignment: CDR1 LGHDT and CDR2 YNNKEL (reference sequence). The CDR3 runs 13 residues. This CDR3 reads CASSQDLAETQYF. The CDR3 DNA sequence: TGTGCCAGCAGCCAAGATTTAGCGGAGACCCAGTACTTC.

The chain is built from TRBV7-4 and TRBJ1-4, with 10 bases identical to TRBD1. The CDR3 has 18 residues. CDR1 and CDR2 from the germline V gene are SGHVT and SQSDAQ. V trimming: 0 bases; J trimming: 2 bases; junction bases outside the gene matches: 6. The CDR3 loop reads CASSLARQGARTNEKLFF. CDR3 DNA sequence: TGTGCCAGCAGCTTAGCGAGACAGGGGGCGAGGACTAATGAAAAACTGTTTTTT.

The table lists this clone with a count of one. V is TRBV4-3 and J is TRBJ2-1; TRBD2 aligns across 8 bases. V lost 4 bases, J lost 9 bases, and 20 bases stayed unmatched. Germline V lookup: CDR1 LGHNA, CDR2 YSLEER. The CDR3 sequence is 18 residues long. The CDR3: CASSPTQQSGRGLREQFF. The DNA for the CDR3 is TGCGCCAGCAGCCCTACCCAGCAGAGCGGGAGAGGCCTACGTGAGCAGTTCTTC.

The V call is TRBV19, the J call TRBJ2-2; 15 bases match TRBD2. The germline V gene encodes CDR1 LNHDA and CDR2 SQIVND (reference sequence). This CDR3 has 17 amino acids. Losses at the gene ends were 5 bases for V and 6 bases for J; bases not matched to a gene: 7. This chain's CDR3 is CASSLKGTSGRPGELFF. The CDR3 coding sequence is TGTGCCAGTAGTCTTAAGGGGACTAGCGGGAGGCCCGGGGAGCTGTTTTTT.

The chain has TRBV6-1 and TRBJ1-5, with D possibly matching TRBD1 (5 bases). The CDR3 covers 13 residues. Germline V gene lookup returns CDR1 MNHNS and CDR2 SASEGT. The V gene lost 1 base and the J gene lost 5 bases, with 6 bases spanning the gap. The CDR3 DNA sequence: TGTGCCAGCAGTGAAGAAGGGGATCAGCCCCAGCATTTT. Its translation: CASSEEGDQPQHF.

The chain carries TRBV27 and TRBJ1-1; unclear D gene. Trimming took 6 bases from V and 6 from J, leaving 23 bases between them. The CDR3 length is 16 residues. CDR1 is MNHEY and CDR2 is SMNVEV in the germline V gene (reference sequence). This CDR3 reads CASSSMGLKGGAEAFF. DNA for the CDR3: TGTGCCAGCAGCTCCATGGGCCTGAAGGGAGGAGCTGAAGCTTTCTTT.

The chain combines TRBV25-1 with TRBJ2-5; a weak D match, TRBD1 (6 bases). The CDR3 covers 13 residues. The V gene's germline CDR1 is MGHDK and CDR2 SYGVNS. The V end lost 3 bases, the J end lost 4 bases, and 9 bases lay between the germline ends. CDR3 loop: CASSDAGVETQYF. The CDR3 DNA reads as TGTGCCAGCAGTGATGCAGGGGTAGAGACCCAGTACTTC.

The chain uses TRBV2 and TRBJ2-2; TRBD1 aligns across 7 bases. This CDR3 comprises 14 residues. Per the germline V gene, CDR1 is SNHLY and CDR2 is FYNNEI. V shed 10 bases, J shed 1 base, and the junction held 6 bases outside the gene matches. CDR3 sequence (DNA): TGTGCCACCTTCCGGGACAGGAACACCGGGGAGCTGTTTTTT. It translates to CATFRDRNTGELFF.

This sequence joins TRBV2 and TRBJ2-6; 10 positions match TRBD2. The V and J ends lost 6 bases and 2 bases, in that order; junction bases with no gene match: 7. This CDR3 region has 17 residues. CDR1 and CDR2 (germline): SNHLY, FYNNEI. For the CDR3, the DNA is TGTGCCAGCAGACTCAAGCGGGAGGGGGCTGGGGCCAACGTCCTGACTTTC. It codes for CASRLKREGAGANVLTF.

The table lists this clone with a count of one. The chain carries TRBV5-4 and TRBJ2-2; 8 bases map to TRBD1. Trimming removed 0 bases from V and 5 bases from J; junction bases left unmatched: 6. Germline assignment: CDR1 SGHNT and CDR2 YYREEE (reference sequence). The CDR3 covers 16 residues. This CDR3 reads CASSLGGTGKTGELFF. The CDR3 nucleotides read TGTGCCAGCAGCTTGGGGGGGACAGGAAAAACCGGGGAGCTGTTTTTT.

This clone was seen only a few times. The rearrangement links TRBV18 to TRBJ2-5; TRBD1 might be the D (6 bases). The CDR3 loop spans 15 amino acids. The V and J ends lost 4 bases and 7 bases respectively, with 19 bases between them. Germline V gene sequence: CDR1 KGHSH, CDR2 LQKENI. CDR3 in amino acids: CASSLEGAVGGTQYF. CDR3 nucleotides: TGTGCCAGCTCACTGGAAGGGGCCGTAGGGGGGACCCAGTACTTC.

The V call is TRBV30, the J call TRBJ2-7, with a tentative D call TRBD2 (5 bases). From germline, CDR1 is GTSNPN and CDR2 SVGIG (reference sequence). The CDR3 length is 13 residues. In nucleotides, the CDR3 is TGTGCTTTTACAACCCGGGGATCGCGCGAGCAGTACTTC. As protein: CAFTTRGSREQYF.

The chain recombines TRBV18 with TRBJ1-5; D perhaps matches TRBD1 (6 bases). This CDR3 has 19 amino acids. Germline assignment: CDR1 KGHSH and CDR2 LQKENI. V dropped 1 base and J dropped 0 bases, with 19 bases sitting between them. The CDR3 DNA is TGTGCCAGCTCACCACAACCGGGACACTCCGATTATAGCAATCAGCCCCAGCATTTT. Translated, it gives CASSPQPGHSDYSNQPQHF.